This TCR beta chain was retrieved from a study of T cell repertoires in cytomegalovirus infection. This CDR3 contains 14 residues. Germline lookup yields CDR1 MNHNY and CDR2 SVGAGI (reference sequence). About this clonotype: Its antigen is unidentified. The junction departs from the called germline gene at one end, perhaps through a read error.

Using its own MiXCR run on the reads, TCRdb lists one record per CDR3 protein. The table lists some 400,000 distinct CDR3 sequences, 25% to 40% of them singletons, with 12% to 15% in the top ten. General study results and limits: Summed frequency of public TCR beta families distinguished CMV carriers with the relevant HLA.

Material for sequencing was PBMCs. This sequence was found in a human donor in good health (CMV status not recorded). Some clones in this sample may be carry-over from other donors' samples. V is TRBV6-6 and J is TRBJ1-1; no firm D call. CDR3 DNA sequence: TGTGCCAGCAGTTACTCGGGGAGGGCCACTGAATCTTTCTTT. Translated, it gives CASSYSGRATESFF.